This T cell receptor (beta chain) was sequenced during a study of CD8 T cells in ankylosing spondylitis. With 6 bases removed from V and 1 base from J, the gap between germline ends came to 9 bases. CDR3 size: 13 residues. TCR beta libraries were made by quantitative 5'-RACE with molecular barcodes. MiXCR, applied by TCRdb to the 5' RACE reads, yields one record per CDR3 protein. Among 300,000 to 350,000 distinct CDR3 sequences, less than 25% were seen once, and the ten largest hold about 3.7%. For this clonotype: Its target is not known.

Study-level results: One TCR beta motif, made up of 7 or 8 highly homologous variants, appeared characteristic of ankylosing spondylitis blood.

Sequencing used blood, either unsorted or a sorted T cell fraction (not recorded which). The chain uses TRBV12-3 or TRBV12-4 and TRBJ1-1; D call uncertain. The sequence came from a female donor with ankylosing spondylitis or in good health (not recorded which). For the CDR3, the DNA is TGTGCCAGCAGCCCGACTAGGAACACTGAAGCTTTCTTT. Translating gives CASSPTRNTEAFF.